This T cell receptor beta chain was identified in a study of T cell clones after liver transplantation. Unstimulated PBMCs were sorted into CD3+CD4+ and CD3+CD8+ populations. In regard to this clone: Its antigen is as yet unknown.

Regarding the study as a whole: Low donor cell numbers restricted donor-reactive repertoire measurement in a couple of subjects.

The CDR3 consists of 16 residues. V lost 5 bases to trimming and J lost 5 bases; unmatched junction nucleotides: 14. Germline V gives CDR1 LNHDA, CDR2 SQIVND (reference sequence). Profiled with immunoSEQ multiplex PCR; TCRdb holds only in-frame clones, not every one. The profile shows 98,000 or so clones, approximately 85% of them singletons. This chain joins TRBV19 and TRBJ2-5; 7 bases fit TRBD2. The sequence was obtained from a human donor who received a liver transplant. Sequenced here: CD4+ T cells from blood, sampled before liver transplant. The CDR3 DNA reads as TGTGCCAGTAGTGCGGGTTGGGGAGGGCCTCGCGAGACCCAGTACTTC. It encodes CASSAGWGGPRETQYF.